This T cell receptor beta chain appears in the sequencing data of a study of shared clonotypes between healthy human individuals. Findings of the study overall: An anticipated effect of sequencing depth on clonotype sharing among donors was recognized. The study sampled only blood, and tissue repertoires likely differ.

Every donor was a Caucasian adult from Nashville, Tennessee. As regards this clone: What it binds is not known.

Sequencing used immunoSEQ multiplex PCR; TCRdb keeps in-frame clones, though not all of them. This table has roughly 2.2 million clones, approximately 95% appearing once. Sequencing input: naive CD4+ T cells from PBMCs. Sample subset: CD45RA+ positively selected. The sequence was obtained from a man in his late teens or twenties in good health. Some clones in this sample may be carry-over from other donors' samples.

The CDR3 DNA sequence: TGCGCCAGCAGCCAAGTTTCGGCAGGGTCGGATGAGCAGTTCTTC. Its translation is CASSQVSAGSDEQFF. The V call is TRBV4-3, the J call TRBJ2-1; a weak D match, TRBD1 (5 bases). The CDR3 runs 15 residues. Germline CDR1 reads LGHNA; CDR2 reads YSLEER. Trimming stripped 1 base from V and 8 bases from J, with 15 bases between.